Below are 15 T cell receptor beta chains sequenced from a single sample in a study of tumor and adjacent non-tumor tissue in lung cancer. This sample's RNA came from whole unsorted tissue. The library came from three nested PCR rounds adapted from ARM-PCR protocols. MiXCR, run by TCRdb on the multiplex PCR reads, gives a single entry per CDR3 protein. The profile shows approximately 75,000 distinct CDR3 sequences, 77% of them singletons. The specimen sequenced was lung tumor tissue. These receptors all stem from a woman between 50 and 59 years old with non-small cell lung cancer.

On this clonotype: Mismatch with germline at one junction end may stem from a read error. This chain links TRBV5-1 with TRBJ2-2, with 7 positions matching TRBD2. This CDR3 region has 16 residues. The V gene's germline CDR1 is SGHRS and CDR2 YFSETQ. CDR3 loop: CANSLVRGRLTGELFF. The CDR3 region has the DNA TGCGCCAACAGCTTGGTGCGCGGGAGACTCACCGGGGAGCTGTTTTTT.

V usage is TRBV6-5 and J usage is TRBJ2-7, with 8 nucleotides matching TRBD1. The CDR3 loop spans 12 amino acids. Germline V CDR1 and CDR2: MNHEY, SVGAGI. Unmatched junction bases numbered 4, after V lost 5 bases and J lost 7 bases. CDR3 sequence: CASSLTGGEQYF. In DNA, the CDR3 is TGTGCCAGCAGTCTTACAGGGGGAGAGCAGTACTTC.

Remarks on this clonotype: A junction boundary mismatches the germline segment, possibly from a read error. The rearrangement links TRBV6-1 to TRBJ2-7, with D hard to call. CDR1 and CDR2 from the germline V gene are MNHNS and SASEGT. This CDR3 region has 12 residues. In DNA form, the CDR3 reads TGTGTCAGCAGATTCCAAGGTTACGAGCAGTACTTC. Protein sequence: CVSRFQGYEQYF.

As to this clonotype: Likely a read error: the CDR3 ends without its conserved phenylalanine or tryptophan. This chain joins TRBV6-1 and TRBJ2-5; TRBD1 matches at 7 bases. The CDR3 extends over 14 amino acids. Germline loops: CDR1 MNHNS, CDR2 SASEGT. DNA for the CDR3: TGTACCAGCGGAGCTACAGGGGATCAAGAAACCCAGTACTTA. Amino acid sequence: CTSGATGDQETQYL.

Concerning this clonotype itself: This may arise from a read error, as a much more abundant clone is one base away. This chain uses TRBV4-1 with TRBJ2-2; D call uncertain. Germline loops: CDR1 MGHRA, CDR2 YSYEKL. This CDR3 has 13 amino acids. The CDR3 here is CTSSQEYTGELFF. The CDR3 DNA reads as TGCACCAGCAGCCAAGAGTACACCGGGGAGCTGTTTTTT.

About this clonotype: One end of the junction is discordant with germline, which a read error may explain. This chain joins TRBV4-2 and TRBJ1-5, with D tentatively TRBD1 (5 bases). The CDR3 runs to 15 residues. Germline V gene sequence: CDR1 LGHNA, CDR2 YNFKEQ. Here the CDR3 reads CANRQDLTSNQSQHF. CDR3 DNA: TGTGCCAACAGGCAAGACCTCACTAGCAATCAGTCCCAGCATTTT.

The rearrangement joins TRBV10-2 to TRBJ2-7; the D gene could be TRBD1 or TRBD2 (5 bases each). Germline V gene data show CDR1 as WSHSY and CDR2 as SAAADI. This CDR3 contains 11 residues. CDR3 loop: CPSSGGNEQYF. The CDR3 DNA reads TGCCCTAGCAGTGGGGGTAACGAGCAGTACTTC.

In this sample, this clonotype turned up many times. The rearrangement links TRBV4-2 to TRBJ2-2; the match to TRBD2 covers 7 bases. The CDR3 spans 16 residues. The V segment lost 4 bases and the J segment 5 bases; nucleotides outside the gene matches: 10. Germline CDR1 is LGHNA and CDR2 is YNFKEQ. The CDR3 DNA is TGTGCCAGCAGCCTCTTGGGGAGGGGAAGGACCGGGGAGCTGTTTTTT. It codes for CASSLLGRGRTGELFF.

A note on this clonotype: One junction end disagrees with the germline gene, perhaps due to a read error. The rearrangement joins TRBV20-1 to TRBJ2-7; D is unresolved. Germline CDR1 and CDR2: DFQATT and SNEGSKA (reference sequence). The CDR3 sequence is 10 residues long. Here the CDR3 DNA reads TGCAATGCTAGAGTCAAAGAGCAGTACTTC. Its translation is CNARVKEQYF.

This clonotype was found once. The junction departs from germline at one end; a sequencing error may be responsible. This rearrangement joins TRBV29-1 to TRBJ2-7; 9 positions agree with TRBD2. Germline V CDR1 and CDR2: SQVTM, ANQGSEA. The CDR3 sequence is 17 residues long. The chain's CDR3 is CGVRLAGAGRGSYEQYF. CDR3 DNA: TGCGGCGTTCGCTTAGCGGGAGCGGGGAGGGGCTCCTACGAGCAGTACTTC.

This clonotype turned up a few times. The J gene is TRBJ2-1, the V gene TRBV10-1; the D call may be TRBD1 or TRBD2 (6 bases each). This CDR3 contains 15 residues. With 8 bases removed from V and 15 bases from J, the gap between germline ends came to 29 bases. Per the germline V gene, CDR1 is WNHNN and CDR2 is SYGVQD (reference sequence). In DNA, the CDR3 is TGCGCCAGCCAAGTAGGGGGGATCGGGCAGAATGGGCGGTTCTTC. As protein: CASQVGGIGQNGRFF.

Remarks on this clonotype: The conserved phenylalanine or tryptophan normally closing the CDR3 is absent here, so this likely arose from a read error. The chain combines TRBV4-2 with TRBJ2-7; the match to TRBD2 covers 11 bases. The CDR3 is 18 amino acids. The trim removed 0 bases at V and 3 bases at J, leaving 10 bases unmatched. The germline gives CDR1 LGHNA, CDR2 YNFKEQ. CDR3: CASSQEELAGEGRYEQYY. As DNA, the CDR3 is TGTGCCAGCAGCCAAGAAGAACTAGCGGGAGAAGGCCGCTACGAGCAGTACTAC.

With regard to this clonotype: Compared with germline, one end of the junction differs, possibly owing to a read error. V and J are TRBV11-2 and TRBJ2-5; D may be TRBD2 (5 bases). Germline V gives CDR1 SGHAT, CDR2 FQNNGV. This CDR3 has 14 amino acids. DNA of the CDR3: TGTGCCAGCAGCTTCAGCGGAGTCCCAGAGACCCAGTATTTC. Its translation: CASSFSGVPETQYF.

As to this clonotype: The final CDR3 position lacks the conserved phenylalanine or tryptophan, pointing to a likely read error. The genes are TRBV4-1 and TRBJ2-1; D gene uncertain. The V gene lost 5 bases and the J gene lost 6 bases, with 17 bases spanning the gap. The germline V gene encodes CDR1 MGHRA and CDR2 YSYEKL. The CDR3 covers 15 residues. The CDR3 is CASSRKLDLANEQFI. The CDR3 nucleotides are TGCGCCAGCAGCAGGAAGTTGGACCTGGCCAATGAGCAGTTCATC.

This clonotype has ten or more counts. The chain joins TRBV28 to TRBJ1-6, with 9 nucleotides matching TRBD1. J lost 9 bases, V lost 4 bases, and 4 bases had no gene match. Germline loops: CDR1 MDHEN, CDR2 SYDVKM. This CDR3 has 14 residues. The CDR3 is CASSWGQGPSPLHF. The DNA of the CDR3 is TGTGCCAGCAGTTGGGGACAGGGCCCTTCACCCCTCCACTTT.